The rows below give T cell receptor beta chains drawn from one sample of a study of beta chain features in type 1 diabetes. Some clones are missing from TCRdb's copy, which holds only in-frame ones; the method was immunoSEQ multiplex PCR. Among about 230,000 clones listed, 16% were seen once. Sequenced input: naive CD4+ T cells from blood. These receptors originate from a man in his thirties or forties with type 1 diabetes. Each CDR3 is given with its conserved first and last residue. The D gene is left open where the match is weak. A clone size is listed for some rows: how often the clone was seen (once, few, many), or a class if it is expanded.

j_gene	v_gene	d_gene	len	abundance	CDR3nt	CDR3aa
TRBJ2-1	TRBV7-9	TRBD2	15	few	TGTGCCAGCAGCCCCGGACTAGCGGGGGACAATGAGCAGTTCTTC	CASSPGLAGDNEQFF
TRBJ1-2	TRBV7-9	NA	16	few	TGTGCCAGCAGCTCATGGCTTTACCCAAACTCCTATGGCTACACCTTC	CASSSWLYPNSYGYTF
TRBJ1-1	TRBV9	NA	14	NA	TGTGCCAGCAGCGTAGCTACAGTGAACACTGAAGCTTTCTTT	CASSVATVNTEAFF
TRBJ1-2	TRBV28	TRBD1	14	NA	TGTGCCAGCAGTCCGCCAGGGGGGAACTATGGCTACACCTTC	CASSPPGGNYGYTF
TRBJ1-1	TRBV29-1	NA	13	NA	TGCAGCGTTGAAAGGGGAATGAACACTGAAGCTTTCTTT	CSVERGMNTEAFF
TRBJ2-7	TRBV29-1	TRBD2	16	NA	TGCAGCGTTGAAATGACGGGGACTAGCGGTACCTACGAGCAGTACTTC	CSVEMTGTSGTYEQYF
TRBJ2-7	TRBV14	NA	15	few	TGTGCCAGCAGCCAAGCCCAATCCACCGGGATTGGAACGTACTTC	CASSQAQSTGIGTYF
TRBJ1-4	TRBV14	NA	16	NA	TGTGCCAGCAGCCAAGTAGGGAGTCACTGGAATGAAAAACTGTTTTTT	CASSQVGSHWNEKLFF
TRBJ1-1	TRBV29-1	NA	13	few	TGCAGCGCACAGACGGGAGGTAACACTGAAGCTTTCTTT	CSAQTGGNTEAFF
TRBJ2-2	TRBV4-2	NA	15	few	TGTGCCAGCAGCCCCCTGGGGTATGACACCGGGGAGCTGTTTTTT	CASSPLGYDTGELFF
TRBJ2-5	TRBV5-1	TRBD2	14	NA	TGCGCCAGCAGCCAGCGGGAGGGCCGGGAGACCCAGTACTTC	CASSQREGRETQYF
TRBJ2-5	TRBV5-1	NA	14	NA	TGCGCCAGCAGCCCGGAAGGGGCTCGGGAGACCCAGTACTTC	CASSPEGARETQYF
TRBJ2-7	TRBV6-1	NA	13	NA	TGTGCCAGCATGGGGATGGGGGCCTACGAGCAGTACTTC	CASMGMGAYEQYF
TRBJ1-5	TRBV4-2	TRBD1	15	few	TGTGCCAGCAGCCAAGCAGGGGGAAGTAATCAGCCCCAGCATTTT	CASSQAGGSNQPQHF
TRBJ1-3	TRBV29-1	NA	14	few	TGCAGCGCCATTACGACAGGTGCTGGAAACACCATATATTTT	CSAITTGAGNTIYF
TRBJ2-1	TRBV15	NA	12	NA	TGTGCCACCAGCAGAGACTACAATGAGCAGTTCTTC	CATSRDYNEQFF
TRBJ2-1	TRBV5-6	NA	15	NA	TGTGCCAGCAGCTTTGACCGAAACCTCTACAATGAGCAGTTCTTC	CASSFDRNLYNEQFF
TRBJ2-3	TRBV5-1	TRBD2	17	few	TGCGCCAGCAGCCCGGGACTAGCTTCTAGGGTGGCAGATACGCAGTATTTT	CASSPGLASRVADTQYF
TRBJ2-5	TRBV5-1	NA	14	NA	TGCGCCAGCAGCTTGTTGTCTGCGCAAGAGACCCAGTACTTC	CASSLLSAQETQYF
TRBJ2-5	TRBV30	TRBD2	13	NA	TGTGCCTGGAGTGTACAATTTAGCGGGGGCCAGTACTTC	CAWSVQFSGGQYF
TRBJ1-4	TRBV18	NA	17	NA	TGTGCCAGCTCACCACCGGTAACGTCGGCGGCTAATGAAAAACTGTTTTTT	CASSPPVTSAANEKLFF
TRBJ2-2	TRBV7-9	NA	15	few	TGTGCCAGCAGCCCCGGGACGGGGAACACCGGGGAGCTGTTTTTT	CASSPGTGNTGELFF